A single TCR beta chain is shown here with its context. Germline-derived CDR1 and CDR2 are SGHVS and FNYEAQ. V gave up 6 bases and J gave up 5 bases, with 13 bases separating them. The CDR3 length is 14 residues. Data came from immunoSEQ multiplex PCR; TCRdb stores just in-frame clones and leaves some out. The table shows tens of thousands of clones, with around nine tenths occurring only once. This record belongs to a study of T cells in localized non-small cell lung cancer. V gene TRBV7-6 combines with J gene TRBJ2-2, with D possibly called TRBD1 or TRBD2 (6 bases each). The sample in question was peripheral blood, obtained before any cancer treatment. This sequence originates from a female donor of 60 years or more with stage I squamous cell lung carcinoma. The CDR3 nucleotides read TGTGCCAGCAGTAGGGGGGCCCGGACCGGGGAGCTGTTTTTT. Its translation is CASSRGARTGELFF.